A single sample is the source of the 21 T cell receptor beta chains below, sequenced in a study of lymphopenia after photon versus proton radiotherapy. Here immunoSEQ multiplex PCR was the method, and the copy in TCRdb shows in-frame clones only, minus some. Of about 68,000 clones listed, around 90% were seen once; the top ten hold 2.9%. The sequencing used peripheral blood, collected from a patient treated with photon-based radiotherapy. The receptors stem from a woman in her seventies with pancreatic cancer.

This chain connects TRBV9 to TRBJ1-2, with TRBD1 identical over 11 bases. This CDR3 contains 14 residues. V was clipped by 3 bases and J by 5 bases; unmatched bases: 3. Germline CDR1 is SGDLS and CDR2 is YYNGEE. The CDR3 protein is CASSDRDRGYGYTF. The CDR3 coding sequence is TGTGCCAGCAGCGACCGGGACAGGGGGTATGGCTACACCTTC.

V gene TRBV11-3 combines with J gene TRBJ2-5, with D maybe TRBD1 (5 bases). Germline CDR1 SGHNT, CDR2 YENEEA. Trimming stripped 3 bases from V and 5 bases from J, with 10 bases between. The CDR3 is made up of 13 amino acids. CDR3 in DNA: TGTGCCAGCAGCTTGTGGGGCTCGGAGACCCAGTACTTC. The encoded protein is CASSLWGSETQYF.

J is TRBJ2-5 and V is TRBV4-3, with 9 bases aligning to TRBD2. The CDR3 covers 16 residues. Germline V CDR1 and CDR2: LGHNA, YSLEER. Unmatched junction bases numbered 4, after V lost 0 bases and J lost 2 bases. CDR3 in amino acids: CASSQDRTSGQETQYF. Here the CDR3 DNA reads TGCGCCAGCAGCCAAGATCGCACTAGCGGGCAAGAGACCCAGTACTTC.

The chain employs TRBV6-1 and TRBJ2-7, with D uncertain. The V gene's germline CDR1 is MNHNS and CDR2 SASEGT. The length of the CDR3 is 13 residues. V dropped 10 bases and J dropped 2 bases, with 15 bases sitting between them. CDR3 coding DNA: TGTGCCACTTCCACGGGCGTTGCCTACGAGCAGTACTTC. Translated: CATSTGVAYEQYF.

This rearrangement joins TRBV2 to TRBJ2-7, with TRBD1 identical over 7 bases. Per germline, CDR1 SNHLY and CDR2 FYNNEI. Losses at the gene ends were 7 bases for V and 0 bases for J; bases not matched to a gene: 12. The CDR3 loop spans 16 amino acids. DNA of the CDR3: TGTGCCAGCATCCCGGACAGGACCCGAGCCTCCTACGAGCAGTACTTC. This encodes CASIPDRTRASYEQYF. The entire variable domain, with the rest obtained from reference TRBV2 and TRBJ2-7, is as follows: EPEVTQTPSHQVTQMGQEVILRCVPISNHLYFYWYRQILGQKVEFLVSFYNNEISEKSEIFDDQFSVERPDGSNFTLKIRSTKLEDSAMYFCASIPDRTRASYEQYFGPGTRLTVT.

The V gene is TRBV7-9, the J gene TRBJ2-3; D not certain. Germline CDR1 and CDR2: SEHNR and FQNEAQ (reference sequence). The CDR3 spans 13 residues. The ends were cut back, 5 bases at V and 5 bases at J, with 11 bases in the middle. In DNA, the CDR3 is TGTGCCAGCAGCCCTAATTCCGGAGATACGCAGTATTTT. This translates into CASSPNSGDTQYF.

V is TRBV9 and J is TRBJ2-1; 11 bases agree with TRBD2. CDR1 and CDR2 from the germline V gene are SGDLS and YYNGEE. The CDR3 is 15 residues long. The J segment lost 4 bases and the V segment lost 3 bases, leaving 3 bases of the junction unmatched. CDR3 sequence (DNA): TGTGCCAGCAGCGGCGGACTAGCGGGTTACAATGAGCAGTTCTTC. Translated: CASSGGLAGYNEQFF. Based on the CDR3 plus reference TRBV9 and TRBJ2-1, the full variable domain is DSGVTQTPKHLITATGQRVTLRCSPRSGDLSVYWYQQSLDQGLQFLIQYYNGEERAKGNILERFSAQQFPDLHSELNLSSLELGDSALYFCASSGGLAGYNEQFFGPGTRLTVL.

This clone was detected only once. This sequence joins TRBV7-2 and TRBJ2-5, with D possibly being TRBD2 (6 bases). The V end lost 7 bases, the J end lost 4 bases, and 19 bases lay between the germline ends. From germline, CDR1 is SGHTA and CDR2 FQGNSA. The CDR3 is 15 amino acids. The chain's CDR3 is CASNSGRAGRETQYF. CDR3 DNA: TGTGCCAGCAACTCCGGGAGAGCGGGTCGAGAGACCCAGTACTTC.

The genes are TRBV30 and TRBJ1-4; possibly TRBD1 for D (5 bases). From germline, CDR1 is GTSNPN and CDR2 SVGIG (reference sequence). Deletions cut 8 bases from V and 3 bases from J, with 13 bases between. This CDR3 has 13 amino acids. The CDR3 spells CAHLPGANEKLFF. In nucleotides, the CDR3 is TGTGCCCACCTCCCGGGGGCTAATGAAAAACTGTTTTTT.

The chain is built from TRBV10-3 and TRBJ1-4; TRBD1 agrees at 7 bases. Germline V gene data show CDR1 as ENHRY and CDR2 as SYGVKD. The CDR3 has 14 amino acids. The V segment lost 2 bases and the J segment 3 bases; nucleotides outside the gene matches: 0. The CDR3 spells CAISETGANEKLFF. The CDR3 DNA follows: TGTGCCATCAGTGAGACAGGGGCTAATGAAAAACTGTTTTTT.

This chain connects TRBV14 to TRBJ1-2, with D hard to call. Germline-derived CDR1 and CDR2 are SGHDN and FVKESK. The length of the CDR3 is 14 residues. Trimming shortened V by 4 bases and J by 1 base, and 10 bases separated the two germline ends. The CDR3 DNA follows: TGTGCCAGCAGCCGCGGCATTCGTAACTATGGCTACACCTTC. Protein: CASSRGIRNYGYTF.

This sequence joins TRBV6-6 and TRBJ2-5; D gene ambiguous. V shed 4 bases and J shed 11 bases, with 8 bases lying between them. Germline V lookup: CDR1 MNHNY, CDR2 SVGAGI (reference sequence). This CDR3 is built from 10 residues. The CDR3 DNA follows: TGTGCCAGCAGTTTGGGTGAGCAGTACTTC. Translation gives CASSLGEQYF.

V and J are TRBV6-1 and TRBJ2-3; D is unclear. Germline assignment: CDR1 MNHNS and CDR2 SASEGT. The CDR3 loop spans 11 amino acids. V dropped 10 bases and J dropped 5 bases, with 10 bases sitting between them. As DNA, the CDR3 is TGTGCCACCACCCGGTTAGATACGCAGTATTTT. Its protein product is CATTRLDTQYF.

By share, this clone counts as medium-sized. This rearrangement joins TRBV28 to TRBJ2-1; D remains ambiguous. CDR3 size: 12 residues. CDR1 and CDR2 from the germline V gene are MDHEN and SYDVKM. V lost 6 bases and J lost 8, with 11 bases in between. CDR3 nucleotide sequence: TGTGCCAGCAGCCGCAATAGCTATGAGCAGTTCTTC. It is translated as CASSRNSYEQFF. The full variable domain, in which reference TRBV28 and TRBJ2-1 provide the parts outside the CDR3, is DVKVTQSSRYLVKRTGEKVFLECVQDMDHENMFWYRQDPGLGLRLIYFSYDVKMKEKGDIPEGYSVSREKKERFSLILESASTNQTSMYLCASSRNSYEQFFGPGTRLTVL.

The CDR3 DNA reads TGCGCCAGCAGCTTGGCAGGGGTTAGTTCGGGGAGTACGCAGTATTTT. Amino acid sequence: CASSLAGVSSGSTQYF. V and J are TRBV5-1 and TRBJ2-3, with D possibly TRBD1 on 6 matching bases. The germline V and J ends were trimmed by 0 bases and 8 bases, with 19 bases remaining between them. Looked up from germline, CDR1 is SGHRS and CDR2 is YFSETQ. This CDR3 comprises 16 residues.

This clone was detected a few times. The gene calls are TRBV25-1 and TRBJ2-5; the match to TRBD2 covers 13 bases. The germline V gene has CDR1 MGHDK and CDR2 SYGVNS. V shed 8 bases and J 4 bases; nucleotides not matched to a gene: 13. This CDR3 has 17 amino acids. CDR3 nucleotides: TGTGCCAGCCAAGCCTCCGGACTAGCGGGAGCCAGAGAGACCCAGTACTTC. This translates into CASQASGLAGARETQYF.

The rearrangement links TRBV13 to TRBJ2-1, with D uncertain. The V and J ends lost 0 bases and 4 bases respectively, with 13 bases between them. The germline gives CDR1 PRHDT, CDR2 FYEKMQ (reference sequence). CDR3 size: 16 residues. This CDR3 is CASSLGLGSDYNEQFF. DNA of the CDR3: TGTGCCAGCAGCTTAGGCCTGGGCTCCGATTACAATGAGCAGTTCTTC. Together with reference TRBV13 and TRBJ2-1, the CDR3 gives the full variable domain: AAGVIQSPRHLIKEKRETATLKCYPIPRHDTVYWYQQGPGQDPQFLISFYEKMQSDKGSIPDRFSAQQFSDYHSELNMSSLELGDSALYFCASSLGLGSDYNEQFFGPGTRLTVL.

This rearrangement joins TRBV19 to TRBJ2-3, with 16 nucleotides matching TRBD2. From germline, CDR1 is LNHDA and CDR2 SQIVND (reference sequence). The CDR3 has 18 residues. J was trimmed by 6 bases and V by 5 bases; bases with no gene match: 11. The CDR3, as DNA: TGTGCCAGTAGTGTTCCGGGACTAGCGGGAGGGGGCCGGGATACGCAGTATTTT. Amino acids: CASSVPGLAGGGRDTQYF. Variable domain in full (rest from reference TRBV19 and TRBJ2-3): DGGITQSPKYLFRKEGQNVTLSCEQNLNHDAMYWYRQDPGQGLRLIYYSQIVNDFQKGDIAEGYSVSREKKESFPLTVTSAQKNPTAFYLCASSVPGLAGGGRDTQYFGPGTRLTVL.

The chain is built from TRBV6-6 and TRBJ1-2; D not certain. There are 11 residues in the CDR3. Trimming took off 5 bases at V and 4 bases at J, with 5 bases between the two ends. In germline, CDR1 is MNHNY, CDR2 SVGAGI (reference sequence). The CDR3 protein is CASSAIYGYTF. The CDR3 DNA sequence: TGTGCCAGCAGTGCGATCTATGGCTACACCTTC.

The J gene is TRBJ2-3, the V gene TRBV25-1; D is perhaps TRBD1 (6 bases). This CDR3 contains 15 residues. V was cut by 6 bases and J by 0 bases, with 13 bases left in between. The germline gives CDR1 MGHDK, CDR2 SYGVNS. CDR3 in DNA: TGTGCCAGCAGGGAAACAGGGCTTAGCACAGATACGCAGTATTTT. Protein sequence: CASRETGLSTDTQYF.

The V call is TRBV30, the J call TRBJ2-5, with 9 bases matching TRBD1. The CDR3 sequence is 16 residues long. J lost 4 bases, V lost 3 bases, and 12 bases had no gene match. Germline assignment: CDR1 GTSNPN and CDR2 SVGIG (reference sequence). The CDR3 loop is CAWSAGTGSPRETQYF. The CDR3 DNA is TGTGCCTGGAGCGCCGGGACAGGGTCGCCGCGAGAGACCCAGTACTTC. Filled out from reference TRBV30 and TRBJ2-5, the complete variable domain reads SQTIHQWPATLVQPVGSPLSLECTVEGTSNPNLYWYRQAAGRGLQLLFYSVGIGQISSEVPQNLSASRPQDRQFILSSKKLLLSDSGFYLCAWSAGTGSPRETQYFGPGTRLLVL.